Here is one T cell receptor (beta chain) with its context. This clonotype appeared a few times. Which antigen it targets is not known. No much larger clone is present one base from it, and per-base qualities are unavailable. In light of the paper, this sample's treatment or condition label describes: live attenuated yellow fever vaccine strain. At each blood-draw timepoint, two biological replicates of bulk PBMCs were collected. PBMCs were isolated from peripheral blood using a standard Ficoll-Paque protocol. RNA was extracted with TriZol from bulk PBMCs, CD4 and CD8 fractions, and dextramer-positive and dextramer-negative fractions. This specimen comes from a study of T cells after yellow fever vaccination (dated by TCRdb to about 2019). Regarding the study in general: The SMART-Seq v4 Ultra Low Input RNA kit was used to prepare libraries from fractions with low cell numbers. Bulk PBMC replicates and cell subsets were isolated from blood drawn at multiple timepoints before and after both primary and secondary immunization. The cohort comprised two healthy male donors, one aged 18 to 30 and one aged 30 to 40 years. To follow T-cell clones before and after primary and booster YFV17D yellow fever vaccination, bulk TCR alpha and beta repertoires were sequenced over time. Beyond this particular receptor, the publication reports: The secondary T-cell response was found to be weaker but faster than the primary response, with a peak reached on day 5 rather than on day 15. A small share of clonotypes was detected in both CD4 and CD8 compartments, with the overlap likely arising from convergent recombination. Because only two donors were included in the study, the extent to which the findings can be generalized is limited. After the booster, most clones that had expanded after primary vaccination were detected again (about 95% of CD4 and more than 80% of CD8), suggesting broad maintenance of memory. Computational filtering was needed because FACS-sorted repertoires could contain abundant contaminating clonotypes from the bulk population.

TCR cDNA was made using 5'RACE template switching, a step that added a universal primer site and unique molecular identifiers. cDNA synthesis was primed from both the TCR alpha and TCR beta constant segments. Library amplification used two PCR steps, and the second PCR step added sample barcodes and sequencing adapters. Sequencing of the libraries was done on either Illumina HiSeq 2500 (2x100 bp) or NovaSeq (2x150 bp). The published analysis was carried out like this. Reads were demultiplexed and collapsed into UMI consensus sequences with MIGEC, and V(D)J alignment was performed with MiXCR. Clonotypes responding to the vaccine were identified with edgeR on replicate PBMC samples, with the criteria of FDR below 0.01 and a log2 fold change above 5 up to day 15. CD4 or CD8 identity was assigned to each bulk clonotype according to whether the clonotype was present at higher abundance in the sequenced CD4 repertoire or the sequenced CD8 repertoire. The raw public reads went through TCRdb reprocessing: fastp at Q25, MiXCR clone calling, in-frame beta chains kept. Each entry merges the rows of one CDR3 protein and shows their most common DNA and genes. TCRdb's processing, not the authors' own work, is the source of the V and J calls. The sample has hundreds of thousands of distinct CDR3 sequences on record, 8.1% of them singletons. The ten largest clones capture approximately 18% of the sample.

Relative to germline, V is missing 3 bases and J is missing 2 bases, with 6 bases of the junction outside any gene match. The germline V gene provides CDR1 SGDLS and CDR2 YYNGEE. Inclusive of the bounding cysteine and phenylalanine, the CDR3 is 17 residues long. This entry keeps only the CDR3 DNA: 51 bases, framed from base 1. Sequenced here: PBMCs, sampled approximately 47 days after the first yellow fever vaccination. The clonotype comes from a man aged 18 to 30 who received the YFV17D yellow fever vaccine. This chain joins TRBV9 to TRBJ2-1, with 12 junctional bases fitting TRBD2. CDR3 region: CASSESLAGGTYNEQFF. The DNA sequence reads TGTGCCAGCAGCGAGTCTCTAGCGGGGGGGACCTACAATGAGCAGTTCTTC. When the CDR3 is completed using the reference TRBV9 and TRBJ2-1 genes on either side, the full variable domain is DSGVTQTPKHLITATGQRVTLRCSPRSGDLSVYWYQQSLDQGLQFLIQYYNGEERAKGNILERFSAQQFPDLHSELNLSSLELGDSALYFCASSESLAGGTYNEQFFGPGTRLTVL.